This TCR beta chain is drawn from a study of blood T cell repertoires in COVID-19. Study context: COVID-19 samples collected from the United States, Italy and Spain covered acute and convalescent phases. Sources were T cells, B-cell-depleted T cells, or PBMCs; the material itself was cDNA or gDNA.

Germline lookup yields CDR1 SNHLY and CDR2 FYNNEI. Trimming stripped 4 bases from V and 4 bases from J, with 13 bases between. There are 15 residues in the CDR3. Method: immunoSEQ multiplex PCR; TCRdb's copy keeps in-frame clones and lacks some. The data contain around 200,000 clones, around 85% of them singletons. Material: peripheral blood. This sequence was found in a woman between 50 and 59 years old with acute or convalescent COVID-19. This rearrangement joins TRBV2 to TRBJ2-2, with D perhaps TRBD1 (5 bases). The CDR3 DNA reads as TGTGCCAGCAGTGCGCAGGGCACCTCCACCGGGGAGCTGTTTTTT. This encodes CASSAQGTSTGELFF.